The source of this TCR beta chain is a study of regulatory T cells in long-lasting Graves disease. On the study more broadly: Persistent Graves' disease denoted over 5 years of antithyroid drugs plus positive TSH receptor antibodies.

This clonotype was counted between two and nine times. The antigen is not known. The CDR3 contains 16 residues. V gave up 4 bases and J gave up 0 bases; unmatched junction bases: 7. Per germline, CDR1 DFQATT and CDR2 SNEGSKA (reference sequence). Notes on the study in general: Favored usage of TRBV28, TRBJ1-2 and TRBJ2-5 was recorded in persistent disease. Among the persistent patients, roughly 2,500 public clonotypes were shared, more than the roughly 900 shared among new patients.

iRepertoire HTBI primers and Arm-PCR of CDR3 regions built TCR beta libraries. Via MiXCR, TCRdb re-called the multiplex PCR reads, giving one row per CDR3 protein. Of 360,000 or so distinct CDR3 sequences detected, roughly 24% appear once; the ten largest clones hold 28%. Specified time point: persistent/refractory GD, antithyroid drugs over 5 years with positive TRAb. Extracted RNA from PBMCs served as the source of the TCR library. Each patient gave roughly 9.2 milliliters of EDTA-anticoagulated peripheral blood. This clonotype was sampled from a woman aged 40-49 years with Graves disease. The sequencing here drew on peripheral blood mononuclear cells (PBMCs), taken when the disease was refractory, from a patient treated with antithyroid drugs. The chain has TRBV20-1 and TRBJ2-7; TRBD2 agrees at 12 bases. This chain's CDR3 is CSAKPETSGSSYEQYF. Here the CDR3 DNA reads TGCAGTGCTAAGCCCGAGACTAGCGGGAGCTCCTACGAGCAGTACTTC.